The 18 T cell receptor beta chains below come from one sample, sequenced in a study of blood T cell repertoires in COVID-19 (TCRdb year 2020). Library method: the immunoSEQ multiplex PCR assay. As stored in TCRdb, this immuneACCESS dataset retains in-frame rearrangements with V and J assigned. A fraction of the clones does not appear; measured against another copy, unresolved V genes explain less than half of the discrepancy, and the remainder lacks a known reason. The sample table shows approximately 290,000 clones, and roughly nine tenths are seen once. 2.2% of the sample is in the top ten clones. Material: peripheral blood. These TCRs come from a woman under 40 with COVID-19, enrolled during active disease.

This rearrangement joins TRBV3-1 (or the pseudogene TRBV3-2) to TRBJ2-7, with TRBD1 matching over 8 bases. CDR3 length: 15 residues. The germline V gene encodes CDR1 LGHDT and CDR2 YNNKEL (reference sequence). The V and J ends lost 1 base and 2 bases, in that order; junction bases with no gene match: 4. The CDR3 here is CASSQGTGTAYEQYF. The CDR3 DNA reads TGTGCCAGCAGCCAAGGGACAGGGACAGCCTACGAGCAGTACTTC.

V usage is TRBV4-1 and J usage is TRBJ1-5; D is unresolved. The germline CDR1 and CDR2 sequences are MGHRA and YSYEKL. Trimming took 0 bases from V and 3 from J, leaving 12 bases between them. The CDR3 contains 16 residues. CDR3 sequence: CASSQDPPAPNQPQHF. The CDR3 nucleotides read TGCGCCAGCAGCCAAGATCCGCCAGCGCCCAATCAGCCCCAGCATTTT.

The gene calls are TRBV25-1 and TRBJ2-7; 8 bases are shared with TRBD2. Losses at the gene ends were 5 bases for V and 3 bases for J; bases not matched to a gene: 12. CDR1 MGHDK and CDR2 SYGVNS come from the germline V gene. The CDR3 totals 16 residues. This chain's CDR3 is CASSPLGREDYYEQYF. The DNA of the CDR3 is TGTGCCAGCAGTCCCTTAGGGCGGGAGGACTACTACGAGCAGTACTTC.

This clone was seen a single time. The chain couples TRBV5-1 to TRBJ1-1; perhaps TRBD1 as D (6 bases). V was shortened by 1 base and J by 7 bases, with 11 bases between the two germline ends. Germline V gene lookup returns CDR1 SGHRS and CDR2 YFSETQ. There are 13 residues in the CDR3. CDR3 coding DNA: TGCGCCAGCAGCTTGTGGGGGGGCGGTGAAGCTTTCTTT. Translated, it gives CASSLWGGGEAFF.

The chain combines TRBV28 with TRBJ2-4; possible D gene TRBD2, 5 bases. CDR1 is MDHEN and CDR2 is SYDVKM in the germline V gene. Deletions cut 7 bases from V and 3 bases from J, with 13 bases between. The CDR3 has 14 amino acids. The CDR3 loop reads CASTPGENKNIQYF. CDR3 nucleotide sequence: TGTGCCAGCACCCCCGGGGAGAACAAAAACATTCAGTACTTC.

CDR3 loop: CASSDYGRNQPQHF. DNA for the CDR3: TGTGCCAGCAGCGATTACGGGAGGAATCAGCCCCAGCATTTT. V gene TRBV11-2 combines with J gene TRBJ1-5; D gene uncertain. CDR1 and CDR2 (germline): SGHAT, FQNNGV. This CDR3 has 14 residues. Trimming took off 5 bases at V and 4 bases at J, with 12 bases between the two ends.

This clone was detected once. In DNA form, the CDR3 reads TGTGCCAGCTCACCGGGGACTAGCACAGATACGCAGTATTTT. Its protein product is CASSPGTSTDTQYF. The V call is TRBV18, the J call TRBJ2-3, with D tentatively TRBD2 (6 bases). The germline V gene encodes CDR1 KGHSH and CDR2 LQKENI. Trimming removed 3 bases at V and 0 bases at J, with 7 bases between. The CDR3 is 14 residues long.

This chain connects TRBV27 to TRBJ2-7, with a tentative D call TRBD2 (6 bases). Between the trimmed V and J ends, which lost 3 bases and 7 bases, there was a span of 13 bases. The CDR3 totals 13 residues. Germline V gene lookup returns CDR1 MNHEY and CDR2 SMNVEV (reference sequence). CDR3: CASSLLLAGEQYF. CDR3 DNA sequence: TGTGCCAGCAGTTTGTTACTAGCCGGGGAGCAGTACTTC.

J is TRBJ1-6 and V is TRBV30; D is perhaps TRBD1 (5 bases). This CDR3 is built from 16 residues. Per the germline V gene, CDR1 is GTSNPN and CDR2 is SVGIG (reference sequence). The ends were cut back, 0 bases at V and 6 bases at J, with 15 bases in the middle. The CDR3 DNA is TGTGCCTGGAGTGTACACGGGGGGGGAGGTAATTCACCCCTCCACTTT. Protein sequence: CAWSVHGGGGNSPLHF.

This clone was detected once. The chain links TRBV10-3 to TRBJ2-5, with 11 bases identical to TRBD2. Germline CDR1 is ENHRY and CDR2 is SYGVKD. The CDR3 has 14 amino acids. Losses at the gene ends were 10 bases for V and 0 bases for J; bases not matched to a gene: 4. In DNA, the CDR3 is TGTGCCACCAAACTAGCGGGGGACCAAGAGACCCAGTACTTC. This translates into CATKLAGDQETQYF.

The rearrangement joins TRBV28 to TRBJ2-7; 9 bases align to TRBD2. The CDR3 runs 17 residues. V trimming: 6 bases; J trimming: 5 bases; junction bases outside the gene matches: 17. Germline V gene sequence: CDR1 MDHEN, CDR2 SYDVKM. The CDR3 region has the DNA TGTGCCAGCAGCATCCAGCCGGGACTAGCTTTGGAGGACGAGCAGTACTTC. It is translated as CASSIQPGLALEDEQYF.

The rearrangement uses TRBV10-2 and TRBJ1-6; tentative D call: TRBD1 (6 bases). Trimming stripped 5 bases from V and 6 bases from J, with 11 bases between. Germline values: CDR1 WSHSY, CDR2 SAAADI. The CDR3 contains 14 residues. The chain's CDR3 is CASSRQVFNSPLHF. The CDR3 nucleotides are TGCGCCAGCAGTCGACAGGTTTTTAATTCACCCCTCCACTTT.

This chain connects TRBV28 to TRBJ1-1, with a tentative D call TRBD1 (6 bases). Per germline, CDR1 MDHEN and CDR2 SYDVKM. Trimming took off 4 bases at V and 5 bases at J, with 17 bases between the two ends. CDR3 length equals 15 residues. The CDR3 DNA sequence: TGTGCCAGCAGTTCGAACAGGGCGATAGGGACTGAAGCTTTCTTT. This gives the protein CASSSNRAIGTEAFF.

The chain couples TRBV5-4 to TRBJ2-5; a possible D gene is TRBD1 (6 bases). This CDR3 has 14 residues. V gave up 2 bases and J gave up 4 bases, with 12 bases separating them. The V gene's germline CDR1 is SGHNT and CDR2 YYREEE (reference sequence). CDR3 DNA: TGTGCCAGCAGCTTTCAGGGGTTAGTAGAGACCCAGTACTTC. Translated, it gives CASSFQGLVETQYF. The full variable domain, with the rest looked up from reference TRBV5-4 and TRBJ2-5, is ETGVTQSPTHLIKTRGQQVTLRCSSQSGHNTVSWYQQALGQGPQFIFQYYREEENGRGNFPPRFSGLQFPNYSSELNVNALELDDSALYLCASSFQGLVETQYFGPGTRLLVL.

Comment on this clone: The junction departs from the called germline gene at one end, perhaps through a read error. The genes are TRBV5-8 and TRBJ2-7; tentative D call: TRBD2 (6 bases). Germline V gene sequence: CDR1 SGHTS, CDR2 YDEGEE. The CDR3 is 11 residues long. The CDR3 coding sequence is TGTGCCAGCAGCTTGGCATTAGCGGTTGACTTC. This translates into CASSLALAVDF.

The chain carries TRBV7-9 and TRBJ2-2; 10 positions agree with TRBD1. The germline CDR1 and CDR2 sequences are SEHNR and FQNEAQ (reference sequence). This CDR3 contains 15 residues. J gave up 5 bases and V 5 bases, and 5 bases lay outside the gene matches. The CDR3 nucleotides are TGTGCCAGCAGCATACGACAGGGGGCGACCGGGGAGCTGTTTTTT. This encodes CASSIRQGATGELFF.

The chain employs TRBV23-1 and TRBJ2-2; 10 bases match TRBD2. TRBV23-1 is marked as an open reading frame, function uncertain. The CDR3 spans 17 residues. Germline trimming cut 3 bases from V and 1 base from J; bases unmatched to any gene: 5. CDR3 sequence reads: CASSHAEREGNTGELFF. The CDR3, as DNA: TGCGCCAGCAGTCATGCTGAGCGGGAGGGGAACACCGGGGAGCTGTTTTTT.

As DNA, the CDR3 is TGTGCCATCAGTGAGTACGTGGAGGACGCCTACTACGAGCAGTACTTC. This encodes CAISEYVEDAYYEQYF. The genes are TRBV10-3 and TRBJ2-7; D possibly corresponds to TRBD2 (5 bases). Germline CDR1 is ENHRY and CDR2 is SYGVKD. Trimming took off 1 base at V and 3 bases at J, with 16 bases between the two ends. The CDR3 is made up of 16 amino acids.